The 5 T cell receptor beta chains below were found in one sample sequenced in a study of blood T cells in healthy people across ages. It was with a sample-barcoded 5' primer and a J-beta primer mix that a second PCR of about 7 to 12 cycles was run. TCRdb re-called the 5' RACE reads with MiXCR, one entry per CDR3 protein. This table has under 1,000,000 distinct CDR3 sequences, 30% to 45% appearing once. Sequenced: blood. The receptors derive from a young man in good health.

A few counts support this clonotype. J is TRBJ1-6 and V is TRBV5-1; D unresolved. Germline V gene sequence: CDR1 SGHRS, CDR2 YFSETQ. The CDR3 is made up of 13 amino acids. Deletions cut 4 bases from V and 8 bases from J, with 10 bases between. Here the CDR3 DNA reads TGCGCCAGCAGCGTACGGGATGATTCACCCCTCCACTTT. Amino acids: CASSVRDDSPLHF.

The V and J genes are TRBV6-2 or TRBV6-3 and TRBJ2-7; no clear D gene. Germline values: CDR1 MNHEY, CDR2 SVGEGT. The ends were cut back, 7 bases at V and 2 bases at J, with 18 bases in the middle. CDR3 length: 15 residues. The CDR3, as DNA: TGTGCCAGCACCCATCGCCTGGGCGACCCCTACGAGCAGTACTTC. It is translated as CASTHRLGDPYEQYF.

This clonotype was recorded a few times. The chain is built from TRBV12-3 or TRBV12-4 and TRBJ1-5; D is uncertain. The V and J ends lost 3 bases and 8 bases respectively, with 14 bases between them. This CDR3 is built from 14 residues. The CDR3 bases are TGTGCCAGCAGTTTGGAGTCAGAGGTTAAGCCCCAGCATTTT. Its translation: CASSLESEVKPQHF.

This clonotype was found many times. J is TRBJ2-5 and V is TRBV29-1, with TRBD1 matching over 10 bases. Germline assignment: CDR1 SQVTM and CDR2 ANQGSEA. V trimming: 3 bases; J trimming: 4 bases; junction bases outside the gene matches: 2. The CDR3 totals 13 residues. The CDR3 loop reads CSVDWTGGETQYF. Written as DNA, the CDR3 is TGCAGCGTTGATTGGACAGGGGGAGAGACCCAGTACTTC.

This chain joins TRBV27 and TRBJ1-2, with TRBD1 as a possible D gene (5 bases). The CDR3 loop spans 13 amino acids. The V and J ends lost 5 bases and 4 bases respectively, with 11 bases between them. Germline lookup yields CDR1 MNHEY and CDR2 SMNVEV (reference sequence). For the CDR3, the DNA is TGTGCCAGCAGTAGGGGACCGGGCTATGGCTACACCTTC. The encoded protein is CASSRGPGYGYTF.